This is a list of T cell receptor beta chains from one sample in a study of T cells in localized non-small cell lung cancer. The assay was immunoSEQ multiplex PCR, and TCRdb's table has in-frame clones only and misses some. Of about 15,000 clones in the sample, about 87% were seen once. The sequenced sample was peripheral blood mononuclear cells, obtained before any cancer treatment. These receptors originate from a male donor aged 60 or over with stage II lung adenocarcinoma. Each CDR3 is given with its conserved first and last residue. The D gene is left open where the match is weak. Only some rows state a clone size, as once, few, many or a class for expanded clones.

CDR3 protein: CASSGFFTTTGELFF; CDR3 DNA: TGTGCCAGCAGTGGATTTTTCACGACGACCGGGGAGCTGTTTTTT; D gene: -; clone size: -; V gene: TRBV2; J gene: TRBJ2-2
CDR3 protein: CASRAGGLGGETQYF; CDR3 DNA: TGTGCCAGCAGGGCGGGAGGGCTAGGGGGAGAGACCCAGTACTTC; D gene: TRBD2; clone size: -; V gene: TRBV28; J gene: TRBJ2-5
CDR3 protein: CAISEGGFGEQYF; CDR3 DNA: TGTGCCATCAGTGAGGGAGGGTTTGGGGAGCAGTACTTC; D gene: -; clone size: -; V gene: TRBV10-3; J gene: TRBJ2-7
CDR3 protein: CATRADRAGTGELFF; CDR3 DNA: TGTGCCACACGAGCGGACAGGGCAGGCACCGGGGAGCTGTTTTTT; D gene: TRBD1; clone size: -; V gene: TRBV2; J gene: TRBJ2-2
CDR3 protein: CASRPGLANNEQFF; CDR3 DNA: TGTGCCAGCAGGCCGGGACTGGCGAACAATGAGCAGTTCTTC; D gene: -; clone size: few; V gene: TRBV6-5; J gene: TRBJ2-1
CDR3 protein: CASRGERLNTEAFF; CDR3 DNA: TGCGCCAGCAGAGGGGAGAGGTTAAACACTGAAGCTTTCTTT; D gene: -; clone size: -; V gene: TRBV5-1; J gene: TRBJ1-1
CDR3 protein: CASSPASGPNIF; CDR3 DNA: TGTGCCAGCAGCCCCGCCTCCGGGCCAAATATCTTC; D gene: -; clone size: few; V gene: TRBV11-2; J gene: TRBJ2-7
CDR3 protein: CASSRIAGGPPEQFF; CDR3 DNA: TGCGCCAGCAGCCGAATAGCGGGAGGGCCCCCCGAGCAGTTCTTC; D gene: TRBD2; clone size: -; V gene: TRBV4-3; J gene: TRBJ2-1
CDR3 protein: CSVESGQGQPQHF; CDR3 DNA: TGCAGCGTTGAGTCGGGGCAGGGTCAGCCCCAGCATTTT; D gene: -; clone size: -; V gene: TRBV29-1; J gene: TRBJ1-5
CDR3 protein: CASSQVPGSGGNTIYF; CDR3 DNA: TGCGCCAGCAGCCAAGTGCCAGGGTCAGGTGGAAACACCATATATTTT; D gene: -; clone size: -; V gene: TRBV4-1; J gene: TRBJ1-3
CDR3 protein: CASSKWAAGGRDEQFF; CDR3 DNA: TGTGCCAGCAGCAAATGGGCGGCGGGAGGGCGGGATGAGCAGTTCTTC; D gene: TRBD2; clone size: -; V gene: TRBV9; J gene: TRBJ2-1
CDR3 protein: CASREGIIYEQYF; CDR3 DNA: TGTGCCAGCAGGGAAGGGATTATCTACGAGCAGTACTTC; D gene: -; clone size: -; V gene: TRBV6-6; J gene: TRBJ2-7
CDR3 protein: CATQPTAGENIQYF; CDR3 DNA: TGTGCCACCCAACCGACGGCAGGGGAAAACATTCAGTACTTC; D gene: -; clone size: -; V gene: TRBV19; J gene: TRBJ2-4
CDR3 protein: CASSKTGKLYEKLFF; CDR3 DNA: TGTGCCAGCAGTAAAACAGGGAAGTTGTATGAAAAACTGTTTTTT; D gene: -; clone size: -; V gene: TRBV14; J gene: TRBJ1-4
CDR3 protein: CATSRDGAGPTEDTQYF; CDR3 DNA: TGTGCCACCAGCAGAGATGGGGCGGGGCCCACGGAAGATACGCAGTATTTT; D gene: -; clone size: -; V gene: TRBV15; J gene: TRBJ2-3
CDR3 protein: CASIRDGGTEAFF; CDR3 DNA: TGTGCCAGCATTCGAGACGGGGGCACTGAAGCTTTCTTT; D gene: -; clone size: -; V gene: TRBV6-6; J gene: TRBJ1-1
CDR3 protein: CASRLGRNQPQHF; CDR3 DNA: TGTGCCAGCAGACTCGGGAGGAATCAGCCCCAGCATTTT; D gene: -; clone size: -; V gene: TRBV28; J gene: TRBJ1-5
CDR3 protein: CASSLIKGEGDIQYF; CDR3 DNA: TGTGCCAGCAGTTTAATCAAGGGGGAAGGGGACATTCAGTACTTC; D gene: -; clone size: -; V gene: TRBV27; J gene: TRBJ2-4
CDR3 protein: CASSKVLAGDEQYF; CDR3 DNA: TGTGCCAGCAGCAAAGTCCTAGCGGGAGACGAGCAGTACTTC; D gene: TRBD2; clone size: -; V gene: TRBV7-9; J gene: TRBJ2-7
CDR3 protein: CASSASRSGELFF; CDR3 DNA: TGTGCCAGCAGCGCTTCCCGGTCCGGGGAGCTGTTTTTT; D gene: -; clone size: -; V gene: TRBV11-2; J gene: TRBJ2-2
CDR3 protein: CASRGLGYGYTF; CDR3 DNA: TGTGCCAGTCGTGGGCTCGGCTATGGCTACACCTTC; D gene: -; clone size: -; V gene: TRBV19; J gene: TRBJ1-2
CDR3 protein: CASSISSGGDNEQFF; CDR3 DNA: TGTGCCAGCAGCATCAGTAGCGGGGGAGACAATGAGCAGTTCTTC; D gene: TRBD2; clone size: -; V gene: TRBV9; J gene: TRBJ2-1
CDR3 protein: CASRTVQERRENNEQFF; CDR3 DNA: TGTGCCAGCAGGACCGTACAGGAAAGGAGAGAGAACAATGAGCAGTTCTTC; D gene: -; clone size: -; V gene: TRBV27; J gene: TRBJ2-1
CDR3 protein: CASSAGLAGGQGGETQYF; CDR3 DNA: TGTGCCAGCAGCGCTGGACTAGCGGGAGGGCAGGGGGGAGAGACCCAGTACTTC; D gene: TRBD2; clone size: -; V gene: TRBV9; J gene: TRBJ2-5
CDR3 protein: CASYPGTGEYSGANVLTF; CDR3 DNA: TGTGCCAGTTACCCCGGGACAGGGGAATACTCTGGGGCCAACGTCCTGACTTTC; D gene: TRBD1; clone size: -; V gene: TRBV5-5; J gene: TRBJ2-6
CDR3 protein: CASSQPGLAGPRKNDEQFF; CDR3 DNA: TGTGCCAGCAGCCAACCTGGACTAGCGGGACCTAGGAAGAACGATGAGCAGTTCTTC; D gene: TRBD2; clone size: -; V gene: TRBV5-6; J gene: TRBJ2-1
CDR3 protein: CASSGGTSVNEQFF; CDR3 DNA: TGTGCCAGCAGTGGCGGGACTAGTGTCAATGAGCAGTTCTTC; D gene: TRBD2; clone size: -; V gene: TRBV7-9; J gene: TRBJ2-1
CDR3 protein: CASSQETGYNEQFF; CDR3 DNA: TGCGCCAGCAGCCAAGAAACGGGCTACAATGAGCAGTTCTTC; D gene: -; clone size: large; V gene: TRBV4-3; J gene: TRBJ2-1
CDR3 protein: CASSPRATGELFF; CDR3 DNA: TGCGCCAGCTCGCCCCGCGCCACCGGGGAGCTGTTTTTT; D gene: -; clone size: -; V gene: TRBV10-1; J gene: TRBJ2-2
CDR3 protein: CASSSADRASYEQYF; CDR3 DNA: TGTGCCAGCAGCTCCGCGGACAGGGCCTCCTACGAGCAGTACTTC; D gene: TRBD1; clone size: few; V gene: TRBV5-4; J gene: TRBJ2-7
CDR3 protein: CASSRQGETQYF; CDR3 DNA: TGTGCCAGCTCACGGCAGGGAGAGACCCAGTACTTC; D gene: -; clone size: -; V gene: TRBV18; J gene: TRBJ2-5
CDR3 protein: CASSQAVRGGYGYTF; CDR3 DNA: TGTGCCAGCAGCCAAGCGGTCCGGGGGGGCTATGGCTACACCTTC; D gene: -; clone size: -; V gene: TRBV14; J gene: TRBJ1-2
CDR3 protein: CASSMGGIKDTQYF; CDR3 DNA: TGTGCCAGTAGTATGGGGGGAATTAAGGATACGCAGTATTTT; D gene: -; clone size: -; V gene: TRBV19; J gene: TRBJ2-3
CDR3 protein: CASSLDGKQAFF; CDR3 DNA: TGCGCCAGCAGCTTAGACGGGAAGCAAGCTTTCTTT; D gene: -; clone size: -; V gene: TRBV5-1; J gene: TRBJ1-1
CDR3 protein: CASSPRTSSTDTQYF; CDR3 DNA: TGTGCCAGCAGCCCCCGGACCTCTAGCACAGATACGCAGTATTTT; D gene: -; clone size: -; V gene: TRBV2; J gene: TRBJ2-3
CDR3 protein: CASSSRVGNQETQYF; CDR3 DNA: TGTGCCAGCAGCTCGAGGGTGGGCAACCAAGAGACCCAGTACTTC; D gene: -; clone size: -; V gene: TRBV7-9; J gene: TRBJ2-5
CDR3 protein: CASSLGSPNTGELFF; CDR3 DNA: TGCGCCAGCAGCTTGGGGAGCCCGAACACCGGGGAGCTGTTTTTT; D gene: -; clone size: -; V gene: TRBV5-1; J gene: TRBJ2-2
CDR3 protein: CASSYGYRVGEAFF; CDR3 DNA: TGTGCCAGCAGTTACGGCTACAGGGTTGGTGAAGCTTTCTTT; D gene: -; clone size: -; V gene: TRBV6-5; J gene: TRBJ1-1
CDR3 protein: CASSDRVPGELFF; CDR3 DNA: TGTGCCAGCAGTGATAGGGTCCCCGGGGAGCTGTTTTTT; D gene: -; clone size: -; V gene: TRBV2; J gene: TRBJ2-2
CDR3 protein: CASSLVKQGEQPQHF; CDR3 DNA: TGCGCCAGCAGCTTAGTAAAACAGGGTGAGCAGCCCCAGCATTTT; D gene: -; clone size: few; V gene: TRBV5-1; J gene: TRBJ1-5